This is a list of T cell receptor beta chains from one sample in a study of cytomegalovirus exposure and HLA in healthy donors. Clones were sequenced by immunoSEQ multiplex PCR, and TCRdb holds only the in-frame ones, with some missing. Of 100,000 to 120,000 clones listed, roughly nine tenths were seen once; the top ten hold approximately 1.9%. Sequencing was performed on PBMCs. These receptors originate from a woman between 18 and 29 years old in good health and CMV-seronegative. The CDR3 runs from the conserved cysteine through the conserved F or W. The order of the fields is V gene, clone size, D gene, J gene, CDR3 protein, CDR3 DNA. D genes are given only for firm matches. Clone size is given for some rows only: seen once, a few or many times, or a class if the clone is expanded.

V: TRBV5-1
size: -
D: TRBD1
J: TRBJ2-1
CDR3: CASSETTGGIAYNEQFF
DNA: TGCGCCAGCAGCGAAACTACAGGGGGCATCGCCTACAATGAGCAGTTCTTC

V: TRBV9
size: -
D: -
J: TRBJ1-2
CDR3: CASSVAGLTFGYTF
DNA: TGTGCCAGCAGCGTAGCAGGGCTGACGTTTGGCTACACCTTC

V: TRBV19
size: -
D: -
J: TRBJ2-4
CDR3: CASSRGPEKNIQYF
DNA: TGTGCCAGTAGTCGAGGCCCCGAGAAAAACATTCAGTACTTC

V: TRBV28
size: -
D: TRBD2
J: TRBJ2-3
CDR3: CASSHPGTSGRVGTDTQYF
DNA: TGTGCCAGCAGCCATCCCGGGACTAGCGGGAGGGTCGGCACAGATACGCAGTATTTT

V: TRBV18
size: -
D: TRBD2
J: TRBJ2-7
CDR3: CASSPGLAGAYEQYF
DNA: TGTGCCAGCTCACCAGGTCTAGCGGGCGCCTACGAGCAGTACTTC

V: TRBV9
size: -
D: -
J: TRBJ2-1
CDR3: CASSSRVAYNEQFF
DNA: TGTGCCAGCAGCTCGCGAGTAGCGTACAATGAGCAGTTCTTC

V: TRBV25-1
size: -
D: TRBD2
J: TRBJ2-1
CDR3: CASSAGGAPYNEQFF
DNA: TGTGCCAGCAGTGCCGGGGGGGCGCCATACAATGAGCAGTTCTTC

V: TRBV2
size: -
D: -
J: TRBJ2-3
CDR3: CASSGEYSSTDTQYF
DNA: TGTGCCAGCAGTGGGGAGTACAGTAGCACAGATACGCAGTATTTT

V: TRBV4-3
size: -
D: -
J: TRBJ1-6
CDR3: CASSQASGRGPYNSPLHF
DNA: TGCGCCAGCAGCCAAGCGTCAGGGAGGGGTCCCTATAATTCACCCCTCCACTTT

V: TRBV30
size: -
D: -
J: TRBJ1-3
CDR3: CAWSLGVPGNTIYF
DNA: TGTGCCTGGAGTCTCGGGGTCCCTGGAAACACCATATATTTT

V: TRBV10-2
size: -
D: -
J: TRBJ2-5
CDR3: CASRRAGGSETQYF
DNA: TGCGCCAGCAGGAGGGCAGGTGGGTCGGAGACCCAGTACTTC

V: TRBV7-2
size: few
D: -
J: TRBJ1-5
CDR3: CASSYSGGNQPQHF
DNA: TGTGCCAGCAGTTACTCAGGAGGTAATCAGCCCCAGCATTTT

V: TRBV2
size: -
D: TRBD1
J: TRBJ2-7
CDR3: CASRIGQGGEQYF
DNA: TGTGCCAGCAGGATCGGACAGGGGGGCGAGCAGTACTTC

V: TRBV21-1
size: -
D: -
J: TRBJ2-2
CDR3: CASSHQGQGNTGELFF
DNA: TGTGCCAGCAGCCACCAGGGACAGGGGAACACCGGGGAGCTGTTTTTT

V: TRBV11-3
size: -
D: TRBD1
J: TRBJ2-2
CDR3: CASSIAPGQGGNGELFF
DNA: TGTGCCAGCAGCATCGCTCCGGGACAGGGTGGGAACGGGGAGCTGTTTTTT

V: TRBV28
size: -
D: -
J: TRBJ1-5
CDR3: CASRNYREGTQPQHF
DNA: TGTGCCAGCAGAAACTACAGGGAGGGGACCCAGCCCCAGCATTTT

V: TRBV7-9
size: -
D: -
J: TRBJ2-5
CDR3: CASSLRAGMETQYF
DNA: TGTGCCAGCAGCTTAAGGGCAGGGATGGAGACCCAGTACTTC

V: TRBV7-3
size: -
D: TRBD2
J: TRBJ2-3
CDR3: CASSLRAGLADAQDTQYF
DNA: TGTGCCAGCAGCTTAAGGGCCGGACTAGCGGATGCTCAGGATACGCAGTATTTT

V: TRBV10-3
size: -
D: TRBD1
J: TRBJ1-1
CDR3: CAITQTGDDEAFF
DNA: TGTGCCATCACACAAACAGGGGACGATGAAGCTTTCTTT

V: TRBV9
size: -
D: TRBD2
J: TRBJ2-5
CDR3: CASSVELAGVETQYF
DNA: TGTGCCAGCAGCGTAGAACTAGCGGGAGTAGAGACCCAGTACTTC

V: TRBV6-5
size: -
D: -
J: TRBJ1-2
CDR3: CASSYVATLNYGYTF
DNA: TGTGCCAGCAGTTACGTGGCGACACTTAACTATGGCTACACCTTC

V: TRBV7-6
size: -
D: TRBD2
J: TRBJ2-5
CDR3: CASSLTGRLAGAGETQYF
DNA: TGTGCCAGCAGCCTAACGGGGCGACTAGCGGGGGCAGGGGAGACCCAGTACTTC

V: TRBV28
size: -
D: -
J: TRBJ2-1
CDR3: CASSLSAGAPGYQFF
DNA: TGTGCCAGCAGTTTATCCGCGGGGGCGCCAGGATACCAGTTCTTC

V: TRBV6-6
size: -
D: -
J: TRBJ1-4
CDR3: CASSTKTGSGNEKLFF
DNA: TGTGCCAGCAGTACCAAAACAGGGTCGGGTAATGAAAAACTGTTTTTT

V: TRBV11-2
size: few
D: -
J: TRBJ1-5
CDR3: CASKAGNQPQHF
DNA: TGTGCCAGCAAGGCAGGGAATCAGCCCCAGCATTTT

V: TRBV5-1
size: -
D: -
J: TRBJ2-7
CDR3: CASSLYDEQYF
DNA: TGCGCCAGCAGCTTGTATGACGAGCAGTACTTC

V: TRBV19
size: few
D: -
J: TRBJ2-5
CDR3: CASSIGGRETQYF
DNA: TGTGCCAGTAGTATAGGAGGGAGAGAGACCCAGTACTTC

V: TRBV9
size: -
D: -
J: TRBJ1-6
CDR3: CASSVAGNRGSPLHF
DNA: TGTGCCAGCAGCGTAGCCGGGAACCGAGGGTCACCCCTCCACTTT

V: TRBV4-2
size: -
D: TRBD1
J: TRBJ2-1
CDR3: CASSQVTGTGRYNEQFF
DNA: TGTGCCAGCAGCCAGGTCACCGGGACAGGGAGGTACAATGAGCAGTTCTTC

V: TRBV5-6
size: -
D: TRBD2
J: TRBJ2-7
CDR3: CASSLYSGGDLYEQYF
DNA: TGTGCCAGCAGCTTGTACTCCGGGGGGGACCTTTACGAGCAGTACTTC

V: TRBV27
size: -
D: TRBD1
J: TRBJ1-2
CDR3: CASSQRTGGVTF
DNA: TGTGCCAGCAGTCAGAGGACAGGGGGCGTCACCTTC

V: TRBV6-1
size: once
D: TRBD2
J: TRBJ2-1
CDR3: CASSELGTSFNEQFF
DNA: TGTGCCAGCAGTGAACTTGGGACTAGCTTCAATGAGCAGTTCTTC

V: TRBV27
size: -
D: TRBD2
J: TRBJ2-1
CDR3: CASSLSAGSINEQFF
DNA: TGTGCCAGCAGTTTATCAGCGGGAAGTATTAATGAGCAGTTCTTC

V: TRBV11-3
size: -
D: TRBD1
J: TRBJ2-6
CDR3: CASSRDSPRSSGANVLTF
DNA: TGTGCCAGCAGCCGGGACAGCCCCAGGTCCTCTGGGGCCAACGTCCTGACTTTC

V: TRBV28
size: -
D: TRBD1
J: TRBJ1-2
CDR3: CASSLWGQGPGGYTF
DNA: TGTGCCAGCAGTTTATGGGGACAGGGACCGGGGGGCTACACCTTC

V: TRBV29-1
size: -
D: TRBD2
J: TRBJ2-1
CDR3: CSAPSGGETVNEQFF
DNA: TGCAGCGCCCCCAGCGGGGGGGAGACGGTCAATGAGCAGTTCTTC

V: TRBV7-3
size: once
D: TRBD2
J: TRBJ2-1
CDR3: CASSLTTSGSGNEQFF
DNA: TGTGCCAGCAGCTTAACGACTAGCGGGAGTGGTAATGAGCAGTTCTTC

V: TRBV7-2
size: -
D: TRBD1
J: TRBJ1-5
CDR3: CASSPDYGTGGGQPQHF
DNA: TGTGCCAGCAGCCCCGACTACGGGACAGGGGGTGGGCAGCCCCAGCATTTT

V: TRBV28
size: many
D: -
J: TRBJ1-1
CDR3: CASRTGVRTLEAFF
DNA: TGTGCCAGCAGGACGGGGGTACGCACCCTTGAAGCTTTCTTT

V: TRBV4-1
size: -
D: -
J: TRBJ1-1
CDR3: CASSQDGGGTSGF
DNA: TGCGCCAGCAGCCAAGATGGGGGGGGGACCTCTGGCTTT

V: TRBV4-2
size: -
D: TRBD1
J: TRBJ1-4
CDR3: CASSRDREGEKLFF
DNA: TGTGCCAGCAGCCGGGACAGGGAGGGGGAAAAACTGTTTTTT

V: TRBV7-8
size: -
D: -
J: TRBJ2-7
CDR3: CASSRAGNYEQYF
DNA: TGTGCCAGCAGCCGGGCAGGGAATTACGAGCAGTACTTC

V: TRBV7-2
size: -
D: TRBD1
J: TRBJ2-5
CDR3: CASSLHRGRETQYF
DNA: TGTGCCAGCAGCCTACACAGGGGGCGGGAGACCCAGTACTTC

V: TRBV7-7
size: -
D: -
J: TRBJ1-4
CDR3: CASSLAQWRTNEKLFF
DNA: TGTGCTAGCAGCTTAGCGCAGTGGAGAACTAATGAAAAACTGTTTTTT

V: TRBV7-9
size: -
D: -
J: TRBJ2-6
CDR3: CASSSPIWGVNVLTF
DNA: TGTGCCAGCAGCTCACCCATCTGGGGGGTTAACGTCCTGACTTTC